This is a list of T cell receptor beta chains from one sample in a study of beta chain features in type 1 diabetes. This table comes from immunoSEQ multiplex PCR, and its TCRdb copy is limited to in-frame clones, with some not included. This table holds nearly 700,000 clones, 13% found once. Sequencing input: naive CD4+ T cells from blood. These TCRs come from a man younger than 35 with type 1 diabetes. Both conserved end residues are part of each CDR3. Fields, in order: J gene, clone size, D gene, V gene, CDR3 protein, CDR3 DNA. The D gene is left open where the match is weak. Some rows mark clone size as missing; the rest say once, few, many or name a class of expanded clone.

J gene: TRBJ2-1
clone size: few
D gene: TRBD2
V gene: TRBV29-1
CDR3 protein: CSVAGTSGGTYNEQFF
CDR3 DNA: TGCAGCGTGGCCGGGACTAGCGGGGGGACCTACAATGAGCAGTTCTTC

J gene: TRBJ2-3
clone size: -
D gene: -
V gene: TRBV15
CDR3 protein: CATSRRGTDTQYF
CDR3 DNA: TGTGCCACCAGCAGAAGGGGCACAGATACGCAGTATTTT

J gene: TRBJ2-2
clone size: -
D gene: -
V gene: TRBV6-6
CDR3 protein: CASLAPTNTGELFF
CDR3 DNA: TGTGCCAGTCTAGCCCCCACGAACACCGGGGAGCTGTTTTTT

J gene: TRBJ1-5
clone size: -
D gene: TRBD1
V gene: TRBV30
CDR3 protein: CAWSTTGVRGNQPQHF
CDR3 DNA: TGTGCCTGGAGCACCACAGGGGTACGAGGCAATCAGCCCCAGCATTTT

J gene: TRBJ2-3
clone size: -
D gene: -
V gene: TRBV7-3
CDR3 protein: CASSLQEGDTQYF
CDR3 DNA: TGTGCCAGCAGCTTACAGGAGGGCGATACGCAGTATTTT

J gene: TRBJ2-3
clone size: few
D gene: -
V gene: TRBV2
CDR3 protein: CASSDLWDQPSTDTQYF
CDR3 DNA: TGTGCCAGCAGCGACCTCTGGGACCAACCTAGCACAGATACGCAGTATTTT

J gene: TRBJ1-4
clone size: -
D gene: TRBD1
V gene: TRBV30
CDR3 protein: CAWSDRTGYGKLFF
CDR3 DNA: TGTGCCTGGAGTGACCGGACAGGGTACGGAAAACTGTTTTTT

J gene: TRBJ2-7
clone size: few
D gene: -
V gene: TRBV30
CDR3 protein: CAWSPQQGSYEQYF
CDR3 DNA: TGTGCCTGGTCCCCCCAGCAGGGATCCTACGAGCAGTACTTC

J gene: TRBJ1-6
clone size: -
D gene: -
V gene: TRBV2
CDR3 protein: CASSPRTDNSPLHF
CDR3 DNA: TGTGCCAGCAGTCCCAGGACAGATAATTCACCCCTCCACTTT

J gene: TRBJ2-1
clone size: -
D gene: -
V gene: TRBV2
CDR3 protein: CASSARGSSYNEQFF
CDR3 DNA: TGTGCCAGCAGTGCCCGGGGGAGCTCCTACAATGAGCAGTTCTTC

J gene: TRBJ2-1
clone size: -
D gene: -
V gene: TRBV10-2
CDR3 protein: CASSVGGNEQFF
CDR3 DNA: TGCGCCAGCAGTGTAGGTGGCAATGAGCAGTTCTTC

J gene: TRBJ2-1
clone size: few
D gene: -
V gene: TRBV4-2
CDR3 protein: CASSQDGRNNEQFF
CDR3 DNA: TGTGCCAGCAGCCAAGATGGGAGGAACAATGAGCAGTTCTTC

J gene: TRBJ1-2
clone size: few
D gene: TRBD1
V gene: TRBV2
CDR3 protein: CASKPRPGGNVNGYTF
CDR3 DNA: TGTGCCAGCAAACCAAGGCCAGGGGGCAATGTTAATGGCTACACCTTC

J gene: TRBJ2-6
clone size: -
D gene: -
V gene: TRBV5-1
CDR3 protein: CASSLAPPTSGANVLTF
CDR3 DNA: TGCGCCAGCAGCTTGGCCCCGCCAACCTCTGGGGCCAACGTCCTGACTTTC

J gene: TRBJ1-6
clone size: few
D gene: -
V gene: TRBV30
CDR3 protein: CAWRGENSPLHF
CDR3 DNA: TGTGCCTGGAGGGGTGAAAATTCACCCCTCCACTTT

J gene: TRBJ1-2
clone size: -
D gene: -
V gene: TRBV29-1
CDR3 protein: CSVDGFYTF
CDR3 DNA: TGCAGCGTTGATGGGTTCTACACCTTC

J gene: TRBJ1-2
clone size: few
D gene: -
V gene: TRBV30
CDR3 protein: CAWSVAYGYTF
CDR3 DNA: TGTGCCTGGAGTGTCGCCTATGGCTACACCTTC

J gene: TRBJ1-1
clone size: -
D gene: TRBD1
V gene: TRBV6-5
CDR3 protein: CASSLDRVVRTEAFF
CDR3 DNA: TGTGCCAGCAGCCTAGACAGGGTGGTTCGTACTGAAGCTTTCTTT

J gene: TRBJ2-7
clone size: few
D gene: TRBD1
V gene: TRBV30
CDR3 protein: CAWRGTATYEQYF
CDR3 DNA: TGTGCCTGGAGGGGGACAGCCACCTACGAGCAGTACTTC

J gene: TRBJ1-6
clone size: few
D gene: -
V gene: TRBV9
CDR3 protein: CASSVDPLSNNSPLHF
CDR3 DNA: TGTGCCAGCAGCGTAGACCCACTATCCAATAATTCACCCCTCCACTTT

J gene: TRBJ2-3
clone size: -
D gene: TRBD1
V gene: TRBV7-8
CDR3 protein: CASSPGTGRKDTQYF
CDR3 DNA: TGTGCCAGCAGCCCGGGGACAGGTCGGAAAGATACGCAGTATTTT

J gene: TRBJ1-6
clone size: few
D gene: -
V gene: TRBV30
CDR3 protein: CAWSVSGGGSPLHF
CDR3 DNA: TGTGCCTGGAGTGTATCCGGGGGCGGCTCACCCCTCCACTTT

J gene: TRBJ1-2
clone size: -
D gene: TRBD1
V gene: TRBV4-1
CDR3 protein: CASSQGIRGLDYGYTF
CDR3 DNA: TGCGCCAGCAGCCAAGGAATAAGGGGGCTGGACTATGGCTACACCTTC

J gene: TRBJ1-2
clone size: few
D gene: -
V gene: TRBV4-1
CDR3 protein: CASSQDPVGDYGYTF
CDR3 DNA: TGCGCCAGCAGCCAAGATCCCGTTGGCGACTATGGCTACACCTTC

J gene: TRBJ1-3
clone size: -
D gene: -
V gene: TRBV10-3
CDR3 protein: CAIRPTESGNTIYF
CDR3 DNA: TGTGCCATCAGACCGACAGAATCTGGAAACACCATATATTTT

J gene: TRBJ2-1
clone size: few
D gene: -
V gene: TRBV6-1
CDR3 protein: CASSPRGLGEQFF
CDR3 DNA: TGTGCCAGCAGTCCGAGAGGCCTGGGGGAGCAGTTCTTC

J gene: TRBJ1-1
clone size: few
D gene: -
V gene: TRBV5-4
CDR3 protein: CASSLAGGDWGTEAFF
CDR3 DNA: TGTGCCAGCAGCTTGGCCGGAGGGGACTGGGGGACTGAAGCTTTCTTT

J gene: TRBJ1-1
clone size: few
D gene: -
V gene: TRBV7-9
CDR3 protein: CASSSDSIEAFF
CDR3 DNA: TGTGCCAGCAGCTCCGACAGTATAGAAGCTTTCTTT

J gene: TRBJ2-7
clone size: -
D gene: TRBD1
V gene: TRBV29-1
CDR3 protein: CSVHLGTGGLYEQYF
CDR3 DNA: TGCAGCGTTCACCTTGGGACAGGGGGTCTCTACGAGCAGTACTTC

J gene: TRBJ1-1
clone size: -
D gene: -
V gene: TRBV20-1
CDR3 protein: CSASPGPNTFF
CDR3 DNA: TGCAGTGCAAGCCCGGGACCGAACACTTTCTTT

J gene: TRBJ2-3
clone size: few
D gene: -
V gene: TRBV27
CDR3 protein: CASSSSTRVRAQYF
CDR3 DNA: TGTGCCAGCAGTTCTAGCACCAGGGTGAGGGCGCAGTATTTT

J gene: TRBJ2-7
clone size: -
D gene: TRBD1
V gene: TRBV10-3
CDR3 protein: CAISGTGDAYEQYF
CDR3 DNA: TGTGCCATCAGTGGGACAGGGGACGCCTACGAGCAGTACTTC

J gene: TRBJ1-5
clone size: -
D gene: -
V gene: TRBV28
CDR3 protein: CASSLWGSSNQPQHF
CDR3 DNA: TGTGCCAGCAGTTTATGGGGCAGTAGCAATCAGCCCCAGCATTTT

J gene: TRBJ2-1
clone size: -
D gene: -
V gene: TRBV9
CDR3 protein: CASSVFGTPLIEQFF
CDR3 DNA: TGTGCCAGCAGCGTTTTCGGGACCCCCCTTATTGAGCAGTTCTTC

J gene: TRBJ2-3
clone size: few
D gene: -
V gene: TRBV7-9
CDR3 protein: CASSLAPGFSTDTQYF
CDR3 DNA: TGTGCCAGCAGCTTAGCCCCGGGGTTCAGCACAGATACGCAGTATTTT

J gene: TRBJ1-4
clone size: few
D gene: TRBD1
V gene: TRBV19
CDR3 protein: CASRATGTGNEKLFF
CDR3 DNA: TGTGCCAGTAGAGCAACCGGGACAGGGAACGAAAAACTGTTTTTT

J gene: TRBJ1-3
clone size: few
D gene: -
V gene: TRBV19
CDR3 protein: CASTIPRQLSGNTIYF
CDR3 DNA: TGTGCCAGTACCATTCCTCGACAGCTCTCTGGAAACACCATATATTTT

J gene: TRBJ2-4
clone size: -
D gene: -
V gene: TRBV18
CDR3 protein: CASSPLAGVALAKNIQYF
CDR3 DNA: TGTGCCAGCTCACCGCTGGCAGGGGTCGCCTTAGCCAAAAACATTCAGTACTTC

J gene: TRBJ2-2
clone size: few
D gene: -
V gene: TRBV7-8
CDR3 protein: CASSLARQNTGELFF
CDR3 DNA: TGTGCCAGCAGCTTAGCGCGACAAAACACCGGGGAGCTGTTTTTT

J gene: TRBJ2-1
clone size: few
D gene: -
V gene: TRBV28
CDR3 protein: CASSRRTENNEQFF
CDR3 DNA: TGTGCCAGCAGTCGGCGGACAGAAAACAATGAGCAGTTCTTC

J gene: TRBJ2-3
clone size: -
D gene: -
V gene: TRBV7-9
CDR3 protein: CASSWDVDTDTQYF
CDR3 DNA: TGTGCCAGCAGCTGGGACGTCGACACAGATACGCAGTATTTT

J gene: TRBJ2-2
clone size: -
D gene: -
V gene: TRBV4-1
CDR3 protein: CASSRGIRDTGELFF
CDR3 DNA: TGCGCCAGCAGCCGAGGGATCAGGGACACCGGGGAGCTGTTTTTT

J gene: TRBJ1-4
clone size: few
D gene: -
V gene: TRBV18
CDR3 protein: CASSPGDRLANEKLFF
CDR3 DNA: TGTGCCAGCTCACCGGGGGACCGCCTCGCTAATGAAAAACTGTTTTTT

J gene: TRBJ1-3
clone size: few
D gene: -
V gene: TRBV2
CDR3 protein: CASSDLGPNSGNTIYF
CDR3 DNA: TGTGCCAGCAGTGATTTGGGACCGAACTCTGGAAACACCATATATTTT